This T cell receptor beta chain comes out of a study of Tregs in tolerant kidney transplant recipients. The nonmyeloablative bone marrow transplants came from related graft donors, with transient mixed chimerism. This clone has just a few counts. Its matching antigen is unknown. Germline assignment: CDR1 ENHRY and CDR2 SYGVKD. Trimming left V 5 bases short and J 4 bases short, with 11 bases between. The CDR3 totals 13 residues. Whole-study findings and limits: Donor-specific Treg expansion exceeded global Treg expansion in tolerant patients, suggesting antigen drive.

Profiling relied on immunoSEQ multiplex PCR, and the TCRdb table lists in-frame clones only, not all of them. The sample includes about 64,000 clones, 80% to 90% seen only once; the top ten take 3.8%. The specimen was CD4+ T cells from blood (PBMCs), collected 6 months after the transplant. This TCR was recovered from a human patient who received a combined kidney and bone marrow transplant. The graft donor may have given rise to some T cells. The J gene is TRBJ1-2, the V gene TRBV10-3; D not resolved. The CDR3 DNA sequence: TGTGCCATCAGTCACAACCGTCCCTATGGCTACACCTTC. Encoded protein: CAISHNRPYGYTF.